A selection of T cell receptor beta chains follows, all from one sample in a study of blood T cell repertoires in COVID-19. Some clones are missing from TCRdb's copy, which holds only in-frame ones; the method was immunoSEQ multiplex PCR. The table includes fewer than 350,000 clones, 86% detected once. What was sequenced was peripheral blood. These receptors all stem from a woman in her thirties with COVID-19, enrolled during active disease. The CDR3 runs from the conserved cysteine through the conserved F or W.

>TRBJ1-2|TRBV18|15
CASSRSVRPNYGYTF
>TRBJ2-1|TRBV10-3|18
CAISESTSGGPNYNEQFF
>TRBJ1-5|TRBV27|14
CASSLSQGTQPQHF
>TRBJ2-3|TRBV27|15
CASRRPSSGTDTQYF
>TRBJ1-5|TRBV6-5|11
CASTEGGAQHF
>TRBJ1-6|TRBV18|16
CASSSETGPNRSPLHF
>TRBJ2-3|TRBV4-1|12
CASGGVTDTQYF
>TRBJ1-2|TRBV28|13
CASSSGQGFGYTF
>TRBJ2-1|TRBV7-2|15
CASSPLGGTYNEQFF
>TRBJ2-7|TRBV5-1|15
CASSEWTGIAYEQYF
>TRBJ2-5|TRBV11-3|15
CASSRRAGGGETQYF
>TRBJ2-5|TRBV5-4|15
CASSLAGGGGETQYF
>TRBJ2-7|TRBV3-1/TRBV3-2|12
CASKHRGHEQYF
>TRBJ1-2|TRBV3-1/TRBV3-2|17
CASSQEPQGGRGVGYTF
>TRBJ1-5|TRBV19|17
CASNHGDRGLHRQPQHF
>TRBJ1-5|TRBV2|16
CASSGGGGRANQPQHF
>TRBJ2-3|TRBV11-2|16
CASSPLAVSSTDTQYF
>TRBJ1-1|TRBV5-4|14
CASSPYPVRTEAFF
>TRBJ1-1|TRBV18|14
CASSIQDSPTEAFF
>TRBJ1-2|TRBV3-1/TRBV3-2|11
CASSQETGYTF
>TRBJ1-4|TRBV3-1/TRBV3-2|16
CASSQETQGPREKLFF
>TRBJ1-6|TRBV12-3/TRBV12-4|12
CASSLNGRALHF
>TRBJ2-5|TRBV19|14
CASRDRPMGETQYF
>TRBJ2-7|TRBV27|13
CASSFTGSYEQYF
>TRBJ2-7|TRBV9|16
CASSVDGGADSYEQYF
>TRBJ2-2|TRBV6-6|16
CASSYSASGGVGELFF
>TRBJ2-2|TRBV11-3|14
CASSLTGAAGELFF
>TRBJ2-7|TRBV10-1|14
CASSESTGGHEQYF
>TRBJ1-4|TRBV29-1|12
CSARLGGGKLFF
>TRBJ2-7|TRBV5-4|16
CASSLRRRDSTYEQYF
>TRBJ2-1|TRBV11-3|14
CASSPNPGFDEQFF
>TRBJ2-2|TRBV25-1|14
CASSYRQSTGELFF
>TRBJ1-1|TRBV10-3|17
CAISEPDVQGVNTEAFF
>TRBJ2-5|TRBV25-1|14
CASSEFGETETQYF
>TRBJ1-2|TRBV19|15
CASSMSRGYNYGYTF
>TRBJ2-5|TRBV13|16
CASSLRLAGSQETQYF
>TRBJ2-3|TRBV6-5|12
CASKEGTDTQYF
>TRBJ2-2|TRBV7-2|16
CASSLGGGARTGELFF
>TRBJ1-5|TRBV3-1/TRBV3-2|14
CASSQGRGRQPQHF
>TRBJ1-4|TRBV28|14
CASSSQGHNEKLFF
>TRBJ2-3|TRBV4-2|17
CASSRLGTSGSTDTQYF
>TRBJ2-1|TRBV28|15
CASSFGDRVDNEQFF
>TRBJ2-5|TRBV18|15
CASSPNTGNQETQYF
>TRBJ1-1|TRBV11-2|14
CASSPGAPNTEAFF
>TRBJ1-5|TRBV11-2|14
CASSSADSNQPQHF
>TRBJ2-5|TRBV2|15
CATREGFLAQETQYF
>TRBJ1-2|TRBV6-5|12
CASGPLGGGYTF
>TRBJ1-1|TRBV5-6|14
CASSWQGAATEAFF
>TRBJ2-2|TRBV5-4|15
CASSLRTLNTGELFF
>TRBJ2-5|TRBV20-1|11
CSAPVSGTQYF
>TRBJ1-1|TRBV6-5|16
CASSYVQGLLNTEAFF
>TRBJ2-7|TRBV5-6|12
CASSILSYEQYF
>TRBJ2-1|TRBV5-1|15
CASSLARDRTFEQFF
>TRBJ1-5|TRBV19|14
CASSIETGPQPQHF
>TRBJ1-2|TRBV6-5|14
CASSWGRGGYGYTF
>TRBJ2-5|TRBV4-2|17
CASTSGLAGGPVETQYF
>TRBJ1-1|TRBV7-9|14
CASSLVGPGTEAFF
>TRBJ1-1|TRBV5-1|12
CATRGENTEAFF
>TRBJ1-4|TRBV3-1/TRBV3-2|16
CASSQGGGQGRRKLFF
>TRBJ1-4|TRBV5-1|13
CASAGQGEEKLFF